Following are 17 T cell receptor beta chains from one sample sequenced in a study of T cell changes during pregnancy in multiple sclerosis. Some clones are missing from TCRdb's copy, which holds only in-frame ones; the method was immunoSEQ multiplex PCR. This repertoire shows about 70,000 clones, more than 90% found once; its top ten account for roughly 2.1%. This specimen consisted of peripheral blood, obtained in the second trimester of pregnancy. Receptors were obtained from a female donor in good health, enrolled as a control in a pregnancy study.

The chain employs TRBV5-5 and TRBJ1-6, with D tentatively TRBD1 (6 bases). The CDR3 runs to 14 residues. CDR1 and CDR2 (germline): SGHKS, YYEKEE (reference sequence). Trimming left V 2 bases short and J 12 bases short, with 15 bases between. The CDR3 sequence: CASSFQGPREPLHF. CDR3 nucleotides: TGTGCCAGCAGCTTCCAGGGGCCCCGTGAACCCCTCCACTTT.

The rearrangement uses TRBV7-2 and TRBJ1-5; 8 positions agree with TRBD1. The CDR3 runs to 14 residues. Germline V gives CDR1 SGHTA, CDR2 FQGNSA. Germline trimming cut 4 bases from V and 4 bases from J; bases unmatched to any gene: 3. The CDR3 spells CASSSDRGNQPQHF. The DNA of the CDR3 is TGTGCCAGCAGCTCTGACAGGGGAAATCAGCCCCAGCATTTT.

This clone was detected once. CDR3 DNA: TGTGCCAGTACAGGGGGGGGGAACACTGAAGCTTTCTTT. Amino acid sequence: CASTGGGNTEAFF. This chain joins TRBV27 and TRBJ1-1; 8 nucleotides line up with TRBD1. Germline loops: CDR1 MNHEY, CDR2 SMNVEV (reference sequence). V shed 9 bases and J 1 base; nucleotides not matched to a gene: 4. The CDR3 has 13 amino acids.

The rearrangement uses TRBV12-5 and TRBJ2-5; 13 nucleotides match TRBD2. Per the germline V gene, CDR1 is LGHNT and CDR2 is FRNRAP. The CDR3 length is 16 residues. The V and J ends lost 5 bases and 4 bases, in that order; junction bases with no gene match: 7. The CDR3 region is CASGPGTSGAGETQYF. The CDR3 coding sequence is TGTGCTAGTGGTCCGGGGACTAGCGGGGCTGGAGAGACCCAGTACTTC.

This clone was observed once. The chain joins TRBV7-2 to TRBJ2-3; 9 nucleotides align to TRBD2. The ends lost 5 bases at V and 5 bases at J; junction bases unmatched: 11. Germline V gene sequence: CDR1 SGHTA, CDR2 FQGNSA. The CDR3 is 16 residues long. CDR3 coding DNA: TGTGCCAGCAGCATCCCGGGGCGGGGGGGCCAAGATACGCAGTATTTT. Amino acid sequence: CASSIPGRGGQDTQYF.

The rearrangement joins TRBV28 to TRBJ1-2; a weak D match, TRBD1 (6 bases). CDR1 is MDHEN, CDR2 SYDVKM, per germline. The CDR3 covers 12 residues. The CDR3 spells CSSGLGGYGYTF. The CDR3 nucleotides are TGTTCCTCCGGCCTAGGGGGCTATGGCTACACCTTC.

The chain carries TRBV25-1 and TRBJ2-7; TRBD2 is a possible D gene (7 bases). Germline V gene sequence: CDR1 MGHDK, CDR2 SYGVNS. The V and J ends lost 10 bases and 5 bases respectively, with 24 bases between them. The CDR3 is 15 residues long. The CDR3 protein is CATTLGGPGGNEQYF. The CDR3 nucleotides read TGTGCCACCACATTGGGGGGGCCTGGGGGAAACGAGCAGTACTTC.

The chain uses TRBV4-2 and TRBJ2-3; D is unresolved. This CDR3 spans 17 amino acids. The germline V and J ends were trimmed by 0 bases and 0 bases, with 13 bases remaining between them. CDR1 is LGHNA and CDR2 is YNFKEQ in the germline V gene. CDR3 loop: CASSQEVLGPSTDTQYF. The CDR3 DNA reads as TGTGCCAGCAGCCAAGAAGTCCTAGGCCCTAGCACAGATACGCAGTATTTT.

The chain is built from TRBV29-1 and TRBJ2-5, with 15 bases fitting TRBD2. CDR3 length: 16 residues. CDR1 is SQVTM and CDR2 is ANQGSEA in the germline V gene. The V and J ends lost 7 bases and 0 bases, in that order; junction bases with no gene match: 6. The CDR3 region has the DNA TGCAGCGCCTCGGGACTAGCGGGGGGAAACCAAGAGACCCAGTACTTC. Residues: CSASGLAGGNQETQYF.

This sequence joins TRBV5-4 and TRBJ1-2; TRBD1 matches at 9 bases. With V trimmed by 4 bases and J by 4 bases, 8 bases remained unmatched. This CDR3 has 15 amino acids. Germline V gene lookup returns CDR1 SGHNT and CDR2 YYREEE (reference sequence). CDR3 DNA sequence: TGTGCCAGCAGCCCCACAGGGGGCTACGGCTATGGCTACACCTTC. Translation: CASSPTGGYGYGYTF.

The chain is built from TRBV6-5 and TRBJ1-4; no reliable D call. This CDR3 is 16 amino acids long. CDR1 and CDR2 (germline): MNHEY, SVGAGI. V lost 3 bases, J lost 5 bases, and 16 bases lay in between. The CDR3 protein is CASSYSNRGRNEKLFF. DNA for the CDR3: TGTGCCAGCAGTTATTCTAACCGCGGGCGGAATGAAAAACTGTTTTTT.

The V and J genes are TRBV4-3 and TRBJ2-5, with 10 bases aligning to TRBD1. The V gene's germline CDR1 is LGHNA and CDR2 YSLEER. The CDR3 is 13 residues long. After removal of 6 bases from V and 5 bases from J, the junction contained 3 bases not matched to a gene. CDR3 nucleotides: TGCGCCAGCAGTACGACAGGGGGCGAGACCCAGTACTTC. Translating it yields CASSTTGGETQYF.

As DNA, the CDR3 is TGTGCCAGCAGCGAGAAGGGGTTGGCCCTTGGATACGAGCAGTACTTC. Translation: CASSEKGLALGYEQYF. The rearrangement joins TRBV5-5 to TRBJ2-7; TRBD1 might be the D (5 bases). The V end lost 4 bases, the J end lost 4 bases, and 21 bases lay between the germline ends. The CDR3 is 16 amino acids. CDR1 is SGHKS and CDR2 is YYEKEE in the germline V gene (reference sequence).

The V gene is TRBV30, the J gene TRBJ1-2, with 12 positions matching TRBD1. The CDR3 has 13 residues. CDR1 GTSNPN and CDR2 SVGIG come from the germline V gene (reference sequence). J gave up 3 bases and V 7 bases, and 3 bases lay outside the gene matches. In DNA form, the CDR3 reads TGTGCCTTTGGGACAGGGGGCTACTATGGCTACACCTTC. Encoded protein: CAFGTGGYYGYTF.

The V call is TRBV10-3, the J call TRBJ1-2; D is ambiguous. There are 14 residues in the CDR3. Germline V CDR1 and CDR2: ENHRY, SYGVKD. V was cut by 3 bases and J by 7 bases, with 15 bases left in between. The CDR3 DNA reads TGTGCCATCAGTGATGAGGGAAGGATTAGTGGCTACACCTTC. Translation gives CAISDEGRISGYTF.

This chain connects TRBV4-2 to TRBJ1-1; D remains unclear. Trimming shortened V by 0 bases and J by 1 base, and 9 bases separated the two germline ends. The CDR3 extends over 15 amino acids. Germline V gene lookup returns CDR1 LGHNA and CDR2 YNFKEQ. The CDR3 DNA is TGTGCCAGCAGCCAAGATCAGGCAGGGAACACTGAAGCTTTCTTT. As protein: CASSQDQAGNTEAFF.

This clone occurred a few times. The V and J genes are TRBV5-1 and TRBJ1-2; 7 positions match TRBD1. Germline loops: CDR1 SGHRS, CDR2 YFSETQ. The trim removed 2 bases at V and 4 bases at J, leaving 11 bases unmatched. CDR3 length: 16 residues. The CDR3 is CASSLPGRQGRYGYTF. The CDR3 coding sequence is TGCGCCAGCAGCTTACCCGGTCGACAGGGACGCTATGGCTACACCTTC.